This entry describes one T cell receptor beta chain. Its antigen remains unidentified. Using immunoSEQ multiplex PCR, the repertoire was profiled, and TCRdb retains in-frame clones only, with some absent. Of 34,000 or so clones listed, more than 60% were seen once; the top ten hold roughly 11%. CDR3 length: 17 amino acids. CDR1 SGHAT and CDR2 FQNNGV come from the germline V gene. The V gene end was trimmed by 1 base and the J gene end by 1 base; junction bases not matched to a gene: 9. On cycle 4 day 1 and cycle 7 day 1, as well as at baseline, blood was sampled. This sample is part of a study of OX40 agonist ivuxolimab in advanced cancers. Study-wide results and caveats: At 0.1 to 3.0 mg/kg and by week 6, CD4+ and CD8+ T cells in the blood had expanded clonally.

V gene TRBV11-2 combines with J gene TRBJ1-1; 7 bases agree with TRBD1. The sample consisted of CD4+ or CD8+ T cells sorted from blood, taken in a trial of the OX40 agonist ivuxolimab. The receptor was derived from an adult with an advanced solid tumor such as melanoma, head and neck, liver or kidney cancer. The CDR3 here is CASSLVAGTAQNTEAFF. The CDR3, as DNA: TGTGCCAGCAGCTTAGTAGCCGGGACAGCACAGAACACTGAAGCTTTCTTT.